This T cell receptor beta chain came from a study of beta chain features in type 1 diabetes. Study-level findings and limits: TCRB CDR3s from Type 1 diabetes patients were moderately but significantly shorter in all four CD4+ subsets.

The CDR3 is 15 residues long. Germline CDR1 and CDR2: SGDLS and YYNGEE. Trimming shortened V by 0 bases and J by 3 bases, and 10 bases separated the two germline ends. This clone occurred a few times. The antigen is not known. Isolated RNA was reverse transcribed in full, so expressed TCRB transcripts were sequenced. The table came from immunoSEQ multiplex PCR; TCRdb's copy has only in-frame clones and leaves some out. The table lists some 120,000 clones, roughly 17% of them singletons. Sorting that relied on CD45RO/CCR7/CD25/CD127/CD95/CD27 yielded CD4+ naive, central memory, regulatory and stem cell-like memory cells. Each sorted fraction was over 95% pure.

The origin of this receptor is a young man with type 1 diabetes. Source material: central memory CD4+ T cells from blood. The rearrangement uses TRBV9 and TRBJ1-5; D is unclear. The CDR3 region is CASSVGGQPNQPQHF. For the CDR3, the DNA is TGTGCCAGCAGCGTAGGAGGGCAGCCCAATCAGCCCCAGCATTTT.